These T cell receptor beta chains were read from a single sample in a study of cytomegalovirus exposure and HLA in healthy donors. The repertoire was sequenced with immunoSEQ multiplex PCR; TCRdb's copy has only in-frame clones and lacks some. The repertoire holds more than 100,000 clones, 70% to 90% seen once, with 1.5% to 1.9% in the top ten. Sequenced input: PBMCs. The receptor set was obtained from a man in his forties or fifties in good health and CMV-seronegative. The CDR3 runs from the conserved cysteine through the conserved F or W. A D gene is named only where the DNA matches it firmly. Expanded clones get a size class; other rows say once, few or many, or leave the size out.

d_call j_call clone_size v_call cdr3_nt cdr3_aa
TRBD1 TRBJ2-5 - TRBV7-7 TGTGCTAGCAGCTTAGATGGACAGGGGGTAGAGACCCAGTACTTC CASSLDGQGVETQYF
- TRBJ2-7 - TRBV6-1 TGTGCCAGCAGTGAGGCACCTAGCTACGAGCAGTACTTC CASSEAPSYEQYF
- TRBJ2-1 - TRBV30 TGTGCCTGGAGTCCAAAAGGAGGTAGCTCCTACAATGAGCAGTTCTTC CAWSPKGGSSYNEQFF
TRBD1 TRBJ2-2 - TRBV7-3 TGTGCCAGCAGCTCACAGGGGGCGAGTGGGGAGCTGTTTTTT CASSSQGASGELFF
- TRBJ2-7 - TRBV4-3 TGCGCCAGCAGCCAAGATTCGACTACAAGCTCCTACGAGCAGTACTTC CASSQDSTTSSYEQYF
TRBD1 TRBJ2-3 - TRBV5-8 TGTGCCAGCGGGACAGGGGCTCCCACAGATACGCAGTATTTT CASGTGAPTDTQYF
- TRBJ2-4 - TRBV21-1 TGTGCCAGCAGCTCACGACTAGCGGGGGGGGTTAACATTCAGTACTTC CASSSRLAGGVNIQYF
TRBD1 TRBJ1-3 - TRBV10-3 TGTGCCATCAGGGACAGGGCGTCTGGAAACACCATATATTTT CAIRDRASGNTIYF
- TRBJ2-2 - TRBV7-9 TGTGCCAGCAGCTTAGCGGCTAACACCGGGGAGCTGTTTTTT CASSLAANTGELFF
- TRBJ2-1 - TRBV5-6 TGTGCCAGCAGCATCAGGGCGGTTGAGTTCTTC CASSIRAVEFF
- TRBJ1-1 many TRBV2 TGTGCCAGCACAGAACTAGCGAACACTGAAGCTTTCTTT CASTELANTEAFF
- TRBJ2-5 - TRBV14 TGTGCCAGCAGCCAGGGCTGGGAAGAGACCCAGTACTTC CASSQGWEETQYF
TRBD2 TRBJ2-5 - TRBV9 TGTGCCAGCAGCGTAGCACTAGCGGGAGTATTGGGAACTGAGACCCAGTACTTC CASSVALAGVLGTETQYF
TRBD2 TRBJ2-7 - TRBV9 TGTGCCAGCAGACCGACTAGCGGGGGTTACTACGAGCAGTACTTC CASRPTSGGYYEQYF
TRBD1 TRBJ2-7 - TRBV28 TGTGCCACTAAAAAGGGGGCCGGGGTTGGCCACGAGCAGTACTTC CATKKGAGVGHEQYF
TRBD1 TRBJ2-3 - TRBV29-1 TGCAGCACGGGGACAGGGATGGATACGCAGTATTTT CSTGTGMDTQYF
- TRBJ2-1 - TRBV7-9 TGTGCCAGCAGCTCCCAGACTAGGGGAAACTACAATGAGCAGTTCTTC CASSSQTRGNYNEQFF
- TRBJ2-7 few TRBV6-5 TGTGCCAGCAGCCGCGGCAGGGGACACGAGCAGTACTTC CASSRGRGHEQYF
- TRBJ2-1 - TRBV7-9 TGTTCCAGCAGCTTATTAGGAGGCAATGAGCAGTTCTTC CSSSLLGGNEQFF
- TRBJ1-2 - TRBV11-2 TGTGCCAGCAGCCCCGGGAGGTCCTATGGCTACACCTTC CASSPGRSYGYTF
TRBD1 TRBJ1-4 - TRBV5-1 TGCGCCAGCAGCTTAACCGGGACAGGGGATGAAAAACTGTTTTTT CASSLTGTGDEKLFF
- TRBJ2-7 - TRBV6-5 TGTGCCAGCAGTTTCAGGGGGGCCCACTACGAGCAGTACTTC CASSFRGAHYEQYF
TRBD1 TRBJ1-6 - TRBV5-1 TGCGCCAGCAGCTTCGCACAGGGGAATTCACCCCTCCACTTT CASSFAQGNSPLHF
TRBD1 TRBJ1-3 - TRBV19 TGTGCCAGCGGACAGGGAATGGCAGGAAACACCATATATTTT CASGQGMAGNTIYF
- TRBJ1-1 - TRBV5-4 TGTGCCAGCAGCTCCCCGGTTGGGGGGGCTAACACTGAAGCTTTCTTT CASSSPVGGANTEAFF
TRBD2 TRBJ2-1 - TRBV4-1 TGCGCCAGCAGCCAAGCTAGCGGGAGTTTCTACAATGAGCAGTTCTTC CASSQASGSFYNEQFF
- TRBJ2-2 - TRBV7-3 TGTGCCAGCAGCGTACAGGGAACGGGGGAGCTGTTTTTT CASSVQGTGELFF
- TRBJ1-5 - TRBV6-5 TGTGCCAGCACTTATAAGGGAGGGGATAGCAATCAGCCCCAGCATTTT CASTYKGGDSNQPQHF
- TRBJ2-2 - TRBV5-4 TGTGCCAGCAGCTTGGACGGAGCCACCGGGGAGCTGTTTTTT CASSLDGATGELFF
- TRBJ1-2 - TRBV2 TGTGCCACCAACTTAATTAACTATGGCTACACCTTC CATNLINYGYTF
- TRBJ1-1 few TRBV9 TGTGCCAGCAGCGTAGACGGGGGGAACACTGAAGCTTTCTTT CASSVDGGNTEAFF
- TRBJ1-1 - TRBV18 TGTGCCAGCTCACCGACTATCGAGGGCACTGAAGCTTTCTTT CASSPTIEGTEAFF
TRBD1 TRBJ1-5 few TRBV9 TGTGCCAGCAGCGAAGGGACAGGCGACTATAGCAATCAGCCCCAGCATTTT CASSEGTGDYSNQPQHF
- TRBJ2-7 many TRBV4-1 TGCGCCAGCAGCCCGGGACAACACTACGAGCAGTACTTC CASSPGQHYEQYF
- TRBJ1-2 - TRBV7-2 TGTGCCAGCACCCCGGGACAATATGGCTACACCTTC CASTPGQYGYTF
TRBD2 TRBJ2-7 - TRBV7-9 TGTGCCAGCAGCGGTAGCGGGAGGACCTACGAGCAGTACTTC CASSGSGRTYEQYF
- TRBJ1-5 - TRBV11-1 TGTGCCAGCAGCTACCCGAAAGGGGAGGTCAATCAGCCCCAGCATTTT CASSYPKGEVNQPQHF
- TRBJ2-5 - TRBV11-3 TGTGCCAGCAGCTCAGGGGAGCGGGAGACCCAGTACTTC CASSSGERETQYF
- TRBJ2-5 - TRBV7-2 TGTGCCAGCAGCTTATGGGCGGGAGAGACCCAGTACTTC CASSLWAGETQYF
TRBD2 TRBJ2-7 - TRBV7-8 TGTGCCAGCAGCTTGGGGACTAGCGGCTCCTACGAGCAGTACTTC CASSLGTSGSYEQYF
- TRBJ1-6 - TRBV21-1 TGTGCCAGCAGCAAGGGCGGGTATAATTCACCCCTCCACTTT CASSKGGYNSPLHF
- TRBJ1-6 - TRBV10-3 TGTGCCATCACAAACGAGCCTAATTCACCCCTCCACTTT CAITNEPNSPLHF